Listed below are T cell receptor beta chains from one sample, sequenced in a study of CD8 T cells in ankylosing spondylitis. TCRdb reanalysed the 5' RACE reads using MiXCR and keeps one entry per CDR3 protein. Of over 600,000 distinct CDR3 sequences listed, 15% to 20% were seen once; the top ten hold about 20%. The specimen sequenced was blood, either unsorted or a sorted T cell fraction (not recorded which). Receptors originate from a male donor with ankylosing spondylitis. Each CDR3 is given with its conserved first and last residue. D genes are given only for firm matches. The listing skips clone size in some rows; elsewhere it reads once, few, many or a size class.

clone_size | j_call | d_call | v_call | cdr3_aa | cdr3_nt
many | TRBJ2-7 | TRBD2 | TRBV7-2 | CASSLGGLAGSYEQYF | TGTGCCAGCAGCTTAGGCGGACTAGCGGGGTCCTACGAGCAGTACTTC
few | TRBJ2-5 | . | TRBV28 | CASKTPRGEETQYF | TGTGCCAGCAAAACACCGCGGGGCGAGGAGACCCAGTACTTC
. | TRBJ2-3 | . | TRBV5-1 | CASSPRETDTQYF | TGCGCCAGCAGCCCCCGTGAGACAGATACGCAGTATTTT
. | TRBJ1-1 | . | TRBV2 | CASNGIMNTEAFF | TGTGCCAGCAACGGGATCATGAACACTGAAGCTTTCTTT
few | TRBJ2-1 | . | TRBV10-3 | CAISESSVNEQFF | TGTGCCATCAGTGAGTCGAGCGTTAATGAGCAGTTCTTC
. | TRBJ2-7 | . | TRBV11-3 | CASSLEGEDSYEQYF | TGTGCCAGCAGCTTAGAGGGCGAGGATTCCTACGAGCAGTACTTC
. | TRBJ1-5 | TRBD1 | TRBV7-9 | CASSLEQGARSNQPQHF | TGTGCCAGCAGCTTAGAACAGGGGGCGCGGTCCAATCAGCCCCAGCATTTT
. | TRBJ2-1 | . | TRBV27 | CASSLGWGGGDEQFF | TGTGCCAGCAGTTTAGGGTGGGGAGGGGGCGATGAGCAGTTCTTC
few | TRBJ1-2 | . | TRBV7-9 | CASSLSEGGYTF | TGTGCCAGCAGCTTATCAGAGGGGGGCTACACCTTC
. | TRBJ2-5 | TRBD2 | TRBV12-3/TRBV12-4 | CASSGLAGTQYF | TGTGCCAGCAGCGGACTAGCCGGGACCCAGTACTTC
few | TRBJ2-1 | TRBD1 | TRBV10-3 | CASKQGAPRNEQFF | TGTGCCAGCAAACAGGGGGCCCCTCGGAATGAGCAGTTCTTC
. | TRBJ2-3 | TRBD1 | TRBV12-3/TRBV12-4 | CASSRTGLESDTQYF | TGTGCCAGCAGTCGGACAGGGCTGGAGTCAGATACGCAGTATTTT
few | TRBJ2-4 | . | TRBV28 | CASSQGAPDIQYF | TGTGCCAGCAGCCAGGGCGCCCCAGACATTCAGTACTTC
few | TRBJ1-1 | . | TRBV29-1 | CSVGVWNTEAFF | TGCAGCGTGGGGGTTTGGAACACTGAAGCTTTCTTT
few | TRBJ1-6 | . | TRBV6-5 | CASSYAAGANSPLHF | TGTGCCAGCAGTTACGCGGCAGGGGCTAATTCACCCCTCCACTTT
. | TRBJ1-2 | TRBD1 | TRBV20-1 | CSAPTPWDRGLEGYTF | TGCAGTGCTCCCACCCCGTGGGACAGGGGGTTGGAAGGCTACACCTTC
few | TRBJ1-1 | . | TRBV20-1 | CSAREADNTEAFF | TGCAGTGCTAGAGAGGCGGACAACACTGAAGCTTTCTTT
few | TRBJ1-6 | . | TRBV7-9 | CASSLIGEGRLHF | TGTGCCAGCAGCCTAATCGGTGAGGGACGACTCCACTTT
. | TRBJ1-3 | . | TRBV5-7 | CASSSVAWELSGNTIYF | TGTGCCAGCAGCTCCGTAGCTTGGGAACTCTCTGGAAACACCATATATTTT
few | TRBJ1-6 | TRBD1 | TRBV5-1 | CASSGSDRGEPPLHF | TGCGCCAGCAGCGGATCGGACAGGGGCGAACCACCCCTCCACTTT
. | TRBJ1-1 | TRBD1 | TRBV30 | CAWSPWTGNTEAFF | TGTGCCTGGAGCCCCTGGACAGGGAACACTGAAGCTTTCTTT
few | TRBJ2-1 | . | TRBV27 | CASSWDVYNEQFF | TGTGCCAGCAGTTGGGACGTATACAATGAGCAGTTCTTC
. | TRBJ2-2 | TRBD2 | TRBV29-1 | CSVGLAGGPNTGELFF | TGCAGCGTAGGACTAGCGGGAGGCCCGAACACCGGGGAGCTGTTTTTT
. | TRBJ2-1 | . | TRBV5-5 | CASSLELLSSYNEQFF | TGTGCCAGCAGCTTGGAACTACTCAGCTCCTACAATGAGCAGTTCTTC
. | TRBJ2-4 | TRBD2 | TRBV7-2 | CASSPGGGGTKNIQYF | TGTGCCAGCAGCCCGGGGGGGGGTGGAACCAAAAACATTCAGTACTTC
few | TRBJ1-3 | . | TRBV20-1 | CSAREIIGDSGNTIYF | TGCAGTGCTAGAGAAATAATAGGCGACTCTGGAAACACCATATATTTT
. | TRBJ2-1 | . | TRBV3-1 | CASMLGHEQFF | TGTGCCAGCATGTTGGGGCATGAGCAGTTCTTC
. | TRBJ2-7 | . | TRBV5-1 | CASSLGGSVPSHEQYF | TGCGCCAGCAGCTTGGGTGGGTCAGTCCCATCCCACGAGCAGTACTTC
few | TRBJ1-6 | . | TRBV20-1 | CSARESGGRFSPLHF | TGCAGTGCTAGAGAGAGCGGGGGCAGGTTTTCACCCCTCCACTTT
. | TRBJ1-3 | . | TRBV11-2 | CASSSGEALSGNTIYF | TGTGCCAGCAGCTCCGGTGAGGCCCTCTCTGGAAACACCATATATTTT
. | TRBJ2-2 | . | TRBV29-1 | CSVRRPNTGELFF | TGCAGCGTTCGGAGACCGAACACCGGGGAGCTGTTTTTT
many | TRBJ1-2 | . | TRBV12-3/TRBV12-4 | CASSLGGTANYGYTF | TGTGCCAGCAGTTTAGGAGGGACCGCGAACTATGGCTACACCTTC
. | TRBJ2-1 | . | TRBV30 | CAWSVIWVREQFF | TGTGCCTGGAGTGTAATTTGGGTGAGGGAGCAGTTCTTC
. | TRBJ1-3 | . | TRBV19 | CASSWTSNSGNTIYF | TGTGCCAGTAGTTGGACCTCTAACTCTGGAAACACCATATATTTT
few | TRBJ2-1 | TRBD2 | TRBV12-3/TRBV12-4 | CASSHKRGGPYEQFF | TGTGCCAGCAGTCATAAGCGGGGGGGCCCTTATGAGCAGTTCTTC
many | TRBJ1-4 | TRBD1 | TRBV4-2 | CASSQRPGQGNEKLFF | TGTGCCAGCAGCCAACGACCGGGACAGGGGAATGAAAAACTGTTTTTT
once | TRBJ1-2 | . | TRBV5-1 | CASSRMENYGYTF | TGCGCCAGCAGCCGGATGGAGAACTATGGCTACACCTTC
. | TRBJ2-3 | TRBD2 | TRBV5-6 | CASSATSGRSRTDTQYF | TGTGCCAGCAGCGCCACTAGCGGGAGGTCTCGCACAGATACGCAGTATTTT
few | TRBJ1-1 | . | TRBV10-3 | CAVSGHDTEAFF | TGTGCCGTGTCAGGGCATGACACTGAAGCTTTCTTT
. | TRBJ2-7 | . | TRBV4-2 | CASSQVGASYEQYF | TGTGCCAGCAGCCAAGTAGGGGCCTCCTACGAGCAGTACTTC
. | TRBJ2-4 | . | TRBV19 | CASSIDGKNIQYF | TGTGCCAGTAGTATCGACGGCAAAAACATTCAGTACTTC
few | TRBJ2-3 | . | TRBV7-2 | CASSFVTDTDTQYF | TGTGCCAGCAGCTTTGTTACAGACACAGATACGCAGTATTTT
few | TRBJ2-7 | TRBD2 | TRBV27 | CASSTLAGSYEQYF | TGTGCCAGCAGTACCCTAGCGGGGTCCTACGAGCAGTACTTC
. | TRBJ2-6 | . | TRBV7-6 | CASSLNAAGANVLTF | TGTGCCAGCAGCTTAAACGCTGCTGGGGCCAACGTCCTGACTTTC
many | TRBJ2-3 | TRBD2 | TRBV6-4 | CASSETSGSGTDTQYF | TGTGCCAGCAGTGAAACTAGCGGGAGTGGGACAGATACGCAGTATTTT
. | TRBJ1-1 | . | TRBV5-1 | CASSLAGAGEAFF | TGCGCCAGCAGCCTGGCAGGTGCAGGTGAAGCTTTCTTT
few | TRBJ2-3 | . | TRBV15 | CATSGVRSISTDTQYF | TGTGCCACCAGCGGTGTAAGGAGCATTAGCACAGATACGCAGTATTTT
. | TRBJ2-7 | . | TRBV5-1 | CASSLDVRSRAYEQYF | TGCGCCAGCAGCTTGGATGTCAGATCGAGGGCCTACGAGCAGTACTTC
few | TRBJ2-1 | . | TRBV3-1 | CASSQENSPYNEQFF | TGTGCCAGCAGCCAAGAGAATAGCCCCTACAATGAGCAGTTCTTC
. | TRBJ2-4 | . | TRBV2 | CASSDPGGRAKNIQYF | TGTGCCAGCAGTGATCCTGGGGGACGAGCCAAAAACATTCAGTACTTC
few | TRBJ2-3 | TRBD2 | TRBV7-2 | CASSLRLAGGHTQYF | TGTGCCAGCAGCTTACGGTTAGCGGGAGGACATACGCAGTATTTT
. | TRBJ1-2 | . | TRBV2 | CASSSQGQRNYGYTF | TGTGCCAGCAGTTCACAGGGCCAGAGGAACTATGGCTACACCTTC
. | TRBJ2-7 | . | TRBV12-3/TRBV12-4 | CASRGAGKPYEQYF | TGTGCCAGCAGGGGGGCTGGGAAACCCTACGAGCAGTACTTC
. | TRBJ2-2 | TRBD1 | TRBV6-1 | CASSDAGTGGRGELFF | TGTGCCAGCAGTGACGCGGGGACAGGGGGCAGAGGGGAGCTGTTTTTT
few | TRBJ1-6 | TRBD1 | TRBV4-2 | CASSLDRAYGNSPLHF | TGTGCCAGCAGCCTTGACAGGGCTTATGGGAATTCACCCCTCCACTTT
. | TRBJ2-1 | TRBD2 | TRBV20-1 | CSASPRTSGRAGSYNEQFF | TGCAGTGCCAGCCCCCGGACTAGCGGGAGGGCCGGATCCTACAATGAGCAGTTCTTC
few | TRBJ2-2 | TRBD2 | TRBV20-1 | CSARDVAGVTGELFF | TGCAGTGCTAGAGATGTAGCGGGAGTTACCGGGGAGCTGTTTTTT
. | TRBJ2-7 | TRBD1 | TRBV6-2/TRBV6-3 | CASGTFDRALYEQYF | TGTGCCAGCGGAACCTTCGACAGGGCTCTTTACGAGCAGTACTTC
. | TRBJ2-1 | . | TRBV4-2 | CASSQEGIGTIEQFF | TGTGCCAGCAGCCAAGAAGGGATTGGAACCATTGAGCAGTTCTTC
few | TRBJ2-7 | . | TRBV20-1 | CSASSLPDVYEQYF | TGCAGTGCTAGTTCCCTCCCGGACGTCTACGAGCAGTACTTC